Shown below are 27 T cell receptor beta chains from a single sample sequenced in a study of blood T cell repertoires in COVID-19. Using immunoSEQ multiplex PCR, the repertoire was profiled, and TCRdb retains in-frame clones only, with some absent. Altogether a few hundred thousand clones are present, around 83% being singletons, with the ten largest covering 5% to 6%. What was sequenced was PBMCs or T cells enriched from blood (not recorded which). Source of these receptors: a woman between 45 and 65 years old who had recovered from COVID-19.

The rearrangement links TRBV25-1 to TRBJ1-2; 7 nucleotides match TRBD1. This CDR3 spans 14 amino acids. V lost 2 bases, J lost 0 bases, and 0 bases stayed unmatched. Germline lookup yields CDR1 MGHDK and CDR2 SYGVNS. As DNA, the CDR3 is TGTGCCAGCAGTGAAGGGACAGCTAACTATGGCTACACCTTC. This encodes CASSEGTANYGYTF.

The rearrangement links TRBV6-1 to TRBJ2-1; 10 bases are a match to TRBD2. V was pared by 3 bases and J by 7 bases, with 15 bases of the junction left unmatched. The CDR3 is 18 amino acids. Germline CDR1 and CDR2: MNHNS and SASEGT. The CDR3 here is CASSEWARSSGSWNEQFF. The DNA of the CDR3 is TGTGCCAGCAGTGAGTGGGCACGGTCTAGCGGGAGTTGGAATGAGCAGTTCTTC.

The CDR3 nucleotides are TGTGCCAGCAGGAGAACCACAGGGGGCAACTATAATTCACCCCTCCACTTT. As protein: CASRRTTGGNYNSPLHF. The gene calls are TRBV27 and TRBJ1-6, with 9 bases matching TRBD1. Germline lookup yields CDR1 MNHEY and CDR2 SMNVEV (reference sequence). V shed 6 bases, J shed 3 bases, and the junction held 9 bases outside the gene matches. The CDR3 sequence is 17 residues long.

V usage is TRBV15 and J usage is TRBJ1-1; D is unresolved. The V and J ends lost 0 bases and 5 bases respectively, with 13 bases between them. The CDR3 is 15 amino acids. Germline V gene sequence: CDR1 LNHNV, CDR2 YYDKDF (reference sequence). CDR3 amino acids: CATSRDPWVETEAFF. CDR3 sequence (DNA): TGTGCCACCAGCAGAGATCCATGGGTGGAGACTGAAGCTTTCTTT.

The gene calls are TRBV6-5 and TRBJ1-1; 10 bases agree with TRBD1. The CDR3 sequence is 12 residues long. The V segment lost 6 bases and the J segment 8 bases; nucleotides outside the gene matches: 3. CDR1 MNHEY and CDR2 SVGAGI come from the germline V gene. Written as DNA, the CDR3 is TGTGCCAGCAGCCGGACAGGGGGAGAAGCTTTCTTT. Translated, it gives CASSRTGGEAFF.

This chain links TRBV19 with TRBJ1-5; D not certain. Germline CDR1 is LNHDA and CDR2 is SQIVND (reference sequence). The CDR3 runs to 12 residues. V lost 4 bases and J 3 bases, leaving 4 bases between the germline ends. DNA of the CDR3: TGTGCCAGTAGTACGGTCAATCAGCCCCAGCATTTT. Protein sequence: CASSTVNQPQHF.

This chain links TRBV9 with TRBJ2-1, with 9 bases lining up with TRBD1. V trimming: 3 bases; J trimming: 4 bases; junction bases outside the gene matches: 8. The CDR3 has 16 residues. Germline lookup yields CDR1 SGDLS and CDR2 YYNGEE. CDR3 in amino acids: CASSAGQGISYNEQFF. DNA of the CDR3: TGTGCCAGCAGCGCCGGACAGGGGATATCTTACAATGAGCAGTTCTTC. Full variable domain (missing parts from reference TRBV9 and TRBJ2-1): DSGVTQTPKHLITATGQRVTLRCSPRSGDLSVYWYQQSLDQGLQFLIQYYNGEERAKGNILERFSAQQFPDLHSELNLSSLELGDSALYFCASSAGQGISYNEQFFGPGTRLTVL.

The CDR3 DNA reads as TGTGCCAGCTCACCAGCATCAGGACAAGGTGAAAAACTGTTTTTT. Its protein product is CASSPASGQGEKLFF. This chain links TRBV18 with TRBJ1-4; a possible D gene is TRBD1 (5 bases). The V end was cut by 2 bases, the J end by 7 bases, with 14 bases between. CDR3 length equals 15 residues. Germline CDR1 KGHSH, CDR2 LQKENI.

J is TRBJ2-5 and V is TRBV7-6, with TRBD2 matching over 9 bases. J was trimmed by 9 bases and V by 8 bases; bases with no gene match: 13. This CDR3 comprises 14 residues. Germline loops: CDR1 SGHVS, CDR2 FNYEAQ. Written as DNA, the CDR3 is TGTGCCAGCGCGATTGCGGGGGGGCCGGAGGCCCAGTACTTC. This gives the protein CASAIAGGPEAQYF. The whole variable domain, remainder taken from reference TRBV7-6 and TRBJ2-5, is GAGVSQSPRYKVTKRGQDVALRCDPISGHVSLYWYRQALGQGPEFLTYFNYEAQQDKSGLPNDRFSAERPEGSISTLTIQRTEQRDSAMYRCASAIAGGPEAQYFGPGTRLLVL.

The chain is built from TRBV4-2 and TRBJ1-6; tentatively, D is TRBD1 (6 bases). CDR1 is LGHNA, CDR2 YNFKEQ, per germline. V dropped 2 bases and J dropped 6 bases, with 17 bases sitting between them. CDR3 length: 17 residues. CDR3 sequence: CASSQQTQGMGNSPLHF. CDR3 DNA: TGTGCCAGCAGCCAACAAACACAGGGAATGGGTAATTCACCCCTCCACTTT.

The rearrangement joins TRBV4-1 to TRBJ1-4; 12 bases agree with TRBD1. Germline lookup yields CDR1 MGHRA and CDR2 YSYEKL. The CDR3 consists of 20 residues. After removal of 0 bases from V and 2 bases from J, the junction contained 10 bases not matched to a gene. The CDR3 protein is CASSQDRAGTGGGTNEKLFF. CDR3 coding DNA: TGCGCCAGCAGCCAAGATCGTGCCGGGACAGGGGGCGGTACTAATGAAAAACTGTTTTTT.

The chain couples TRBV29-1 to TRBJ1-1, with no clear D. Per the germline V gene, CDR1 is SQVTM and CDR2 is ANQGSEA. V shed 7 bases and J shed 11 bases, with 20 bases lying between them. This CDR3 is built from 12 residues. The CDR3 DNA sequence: TGCAGCGCAACCATCGGCCGCGGTGGGGCTTTCTTT. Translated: CSATIGRGGAFF. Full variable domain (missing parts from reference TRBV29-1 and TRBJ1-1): SAVISQKPSRDICQRGTSLTIQCQVDSQVTMMFWYRQQPGQSLTLIATANQGSEATYESGFVIDKFPISRPNLTFSTLTVSNMSPEDSSIYLCSATIGRGGAFFGQGTRLTVV.

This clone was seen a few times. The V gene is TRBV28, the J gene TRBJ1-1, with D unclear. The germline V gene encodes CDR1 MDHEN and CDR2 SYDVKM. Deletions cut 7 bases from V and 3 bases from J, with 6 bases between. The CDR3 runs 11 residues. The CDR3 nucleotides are TGTGCCAGCAATCTTCACACTGAAGCTTTCTTT. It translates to CASNLHTEAFF.

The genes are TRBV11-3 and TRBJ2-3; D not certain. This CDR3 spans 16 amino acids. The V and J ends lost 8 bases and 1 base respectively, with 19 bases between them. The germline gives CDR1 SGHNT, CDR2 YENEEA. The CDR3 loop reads CASETSEALGTDTQYF. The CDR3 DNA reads TGTGCCAGCGAGACTTCCGAGGCGTTGGGCACAGATACGCAGTATTTT. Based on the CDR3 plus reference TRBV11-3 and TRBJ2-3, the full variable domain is EAGVVQSPRYKIIEKKQPVAFWCNPISGHNTLYWYLQNLGQGPELLIRYENEEAVDDSQLPKDRFSAERLKGVDSTLKIQPAELGDSAVYLCASETSEALGTDTQYFGPGTRLTVL.

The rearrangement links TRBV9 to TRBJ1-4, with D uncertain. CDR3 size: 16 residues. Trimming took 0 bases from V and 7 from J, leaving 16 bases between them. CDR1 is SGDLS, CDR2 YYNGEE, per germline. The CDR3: CASSVALEGGREKLFF. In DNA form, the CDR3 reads TGTGCCAGCAGCGTAGCTTTAGAGGGCGGGCGTGAAAAACTGTTTTTT.

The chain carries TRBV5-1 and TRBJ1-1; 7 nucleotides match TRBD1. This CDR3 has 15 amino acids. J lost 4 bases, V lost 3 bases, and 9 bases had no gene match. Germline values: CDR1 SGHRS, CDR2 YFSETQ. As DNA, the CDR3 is TGCGCCAGCAGCTCACAGGGGATGGAGGGCACTGAAGCTTTCTTT. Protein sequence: CASSSQGMEGTEAFF.

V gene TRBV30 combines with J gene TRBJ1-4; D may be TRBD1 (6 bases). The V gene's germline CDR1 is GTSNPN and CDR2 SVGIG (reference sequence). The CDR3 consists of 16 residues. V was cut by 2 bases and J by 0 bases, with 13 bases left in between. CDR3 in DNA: TGTGCCTGGAGTCCCGCTAGGACAGCAACTAATGAAAAACTGTTTTTT. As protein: CAWSPARTATNEKLFF.

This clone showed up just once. The CDR3 DNA is TGTGCCAGCAGCTTCCTACAGGGTGCGCCCCAGCATTTT. Amino acid sequence: CASSFLQGAPQHF. The rearrangement uses TRBV7-8 and TRBJ1-5; TRBD1 is a possible D gene (6 bases). Looked up from germline, CDR1 is SGHVS and CDR2 is FQNEAQ. The V gene lost 3 bases and the J gene lost 9 bases, with 12 bases spanning the gap. The CDR3 extends over 13 amino acids.

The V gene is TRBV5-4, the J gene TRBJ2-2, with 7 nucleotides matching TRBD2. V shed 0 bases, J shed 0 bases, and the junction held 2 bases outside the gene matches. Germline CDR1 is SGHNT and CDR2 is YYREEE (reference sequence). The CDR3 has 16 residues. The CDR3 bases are TGTGCCAGCAGCTTGGCCAGCGGGGCGAACACCGGGGAGCTGTTTTTT. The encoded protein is CASSLASGANTGELFF.

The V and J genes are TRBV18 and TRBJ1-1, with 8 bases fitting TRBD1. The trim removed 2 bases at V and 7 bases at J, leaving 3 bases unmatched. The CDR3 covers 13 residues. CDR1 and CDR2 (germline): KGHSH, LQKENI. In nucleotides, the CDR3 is TGTGCCAGCTCACCAGGGGACAGGCGTGAAGCTTTCTTT. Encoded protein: CASSPGDRREAFF.

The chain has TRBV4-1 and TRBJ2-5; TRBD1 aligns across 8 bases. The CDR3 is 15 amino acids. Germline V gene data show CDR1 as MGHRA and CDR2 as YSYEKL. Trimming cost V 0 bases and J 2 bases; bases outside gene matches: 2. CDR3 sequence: CASSQDHRGQETQYF. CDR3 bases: TGCGCCAGCAGCCAAGATCACAGGGGGCAAGAGACCCAGTACTTC.

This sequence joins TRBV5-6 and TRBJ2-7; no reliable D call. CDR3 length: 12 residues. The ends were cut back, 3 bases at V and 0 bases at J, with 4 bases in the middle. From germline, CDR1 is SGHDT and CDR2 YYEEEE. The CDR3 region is CASSSSSYEQYF. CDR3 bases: TGTGCCAGCAGCTCCAGCTCCTACGAGCAGTACTTC.

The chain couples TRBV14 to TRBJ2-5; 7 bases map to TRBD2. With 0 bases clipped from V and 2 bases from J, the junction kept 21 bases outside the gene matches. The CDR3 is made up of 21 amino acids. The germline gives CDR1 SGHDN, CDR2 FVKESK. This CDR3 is CASSQDKGRPLTGGFQETQYF. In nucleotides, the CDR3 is TGTGCCAGCAGCCAAGATAAGGGCAGGCCTTTGACGGGGGGATTTCAAGAGACCCAGTACTTC.

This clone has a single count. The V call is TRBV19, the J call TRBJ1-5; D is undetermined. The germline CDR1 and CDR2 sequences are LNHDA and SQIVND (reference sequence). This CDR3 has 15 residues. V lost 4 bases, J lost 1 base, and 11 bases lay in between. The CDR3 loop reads CASSTTFGSNQPQHF. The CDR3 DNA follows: TGTGCCAGTAGTACTACTTTCGGGAGCAATCAGCCCCAGCATTTT.

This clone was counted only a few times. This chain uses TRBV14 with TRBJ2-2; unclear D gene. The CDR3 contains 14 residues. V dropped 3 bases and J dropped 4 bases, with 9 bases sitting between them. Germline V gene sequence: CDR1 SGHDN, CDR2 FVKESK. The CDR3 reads CASSQGRGTGELFF. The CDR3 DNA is TGTGCCAGCAGCCAGGGTAGAGGCACCGGGGAGCTGTTTTTT.

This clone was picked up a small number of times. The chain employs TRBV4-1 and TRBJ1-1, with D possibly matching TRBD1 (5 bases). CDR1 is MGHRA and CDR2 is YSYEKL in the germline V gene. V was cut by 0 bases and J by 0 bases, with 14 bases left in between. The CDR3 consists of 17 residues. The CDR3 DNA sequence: TGCGCCAGCAGCCAAGAAGGGGTGTTTCGTATGAACACTGAAGCTTTCTTT. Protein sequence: CASSQEGVFRMNTEAFF.

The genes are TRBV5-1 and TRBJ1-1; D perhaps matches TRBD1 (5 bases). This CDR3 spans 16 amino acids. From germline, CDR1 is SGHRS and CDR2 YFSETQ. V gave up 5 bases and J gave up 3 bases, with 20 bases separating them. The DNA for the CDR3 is TGCGCCAGCAGTAAAGCGGGGTCGGGGGGAGACACTGAAGCTTTCTTT. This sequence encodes CASSKAGSGGDTEAFF.